Sequencing of this TCR beta chain was carried out in a study of T cells in localized non-small cell lung cancer. Looked up from germline, CDR1 is SGDLS and CDR2 is YYNGEE. This CDR3 is built from 15 residues. The V end lost 6 bases, the J end lost 2 bases, and 14 bases lay between the germline ends. Data came from immunoSEQ multiplex PCR; TCRdb stores just in-frame clones and leaves some out. The table lists 15,000 or so clones, over 75% of them singletons, with about 30% in the top ten. The source was peripheral blood mononuclear cells, collected before any cancer treatment. The gene calls are TRBV9 and TRBJ1-4; possibly TRBD1 for D (6 bases). The clonotype originates from a male donor aged 60 or over with stage II lung adenocarcinoma. The CDR3 DNA reads TGTGCCAGCACCAGAGGGGGGGCGACTAATGAAAAACTGTTTTTT. This sequence encodes CASTRGGATNEKLFF.